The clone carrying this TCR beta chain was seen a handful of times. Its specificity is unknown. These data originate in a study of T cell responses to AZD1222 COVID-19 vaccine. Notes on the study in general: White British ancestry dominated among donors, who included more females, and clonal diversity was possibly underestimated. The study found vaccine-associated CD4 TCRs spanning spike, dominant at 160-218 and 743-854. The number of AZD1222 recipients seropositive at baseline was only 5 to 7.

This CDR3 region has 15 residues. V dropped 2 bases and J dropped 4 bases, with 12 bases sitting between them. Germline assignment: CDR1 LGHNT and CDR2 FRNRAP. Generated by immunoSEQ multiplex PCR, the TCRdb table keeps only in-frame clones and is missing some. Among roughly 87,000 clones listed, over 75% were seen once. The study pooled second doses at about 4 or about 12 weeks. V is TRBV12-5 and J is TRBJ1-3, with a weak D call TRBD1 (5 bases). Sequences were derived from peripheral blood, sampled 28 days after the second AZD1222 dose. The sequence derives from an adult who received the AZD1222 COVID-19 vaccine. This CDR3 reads CASGLSGGGGNTIYF. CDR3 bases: TGTGCTAGTGGTTTGAGCGGGGGTGGAGGAAACACCATATATTTT.